This is a list of T cell receptor beta chains from one sample in a study of blood T cell repertoires in COVID-19. Profiling relied on immunoSEQ multiplex PCR, and the TCRdb table lists in-frame clones only, not all of them. The sample holds approximately 190,000 clones; less than 85% are singletons and the top ten take about 5.5%. The sequenced material came from PBMCs or T cells enriched from blood (not recorded which). The receptors were sampled from a woman aged 55 to 70 with acute COVID-19. The CDR3 runs from the conserved cysteine through the conserved F or W. The D gene is left open where the match is weak. Where a row states a size, it is once, few, many or the class of an expanded clone; other rows omit it.

J gene,D gene,V gene,clone size,CDR3 DNA,CDR3 protein
TRBJ2-2,TRBD1,TRBV12-5,-,TGTGCTAGTGGCGCCGGGACAGGGGGCGCGGTCGGGGAGCTGTTTTTT,CASGAGTGGAVGELFF
TRBJ2-1,-,TRBV7-2,-,TGTGCCAGCAGTACCAGGGGACATCGGGTCGATGAGCAGTTCTTC,CASSTRGHRVDEQFF
TRBJ1-2,TRBD1,TRBV4-3,-,TGCGCCAGCAGCCCCGGGACAGGGGGCGGCTACACCTTC,CASSPGTGGGYTF
TRBJ2-7,-,TRBV5-5,-,TGTGCCAGCAGCCCCCACCTATCCAAGGGGGTCGACGAGCAGTACTTC,CASSPHLSKGVDEQYF
TRBJ2-2,-,TRBV30,-,TGTGCCTGGAGCGCCGCCTCCAGGGACACCGGGGAGCTGTTTTTT,CAWSAASRDTGELFF
TRBJ1-4,-,TRBV7-2,-,TGTGCCAGCAGCTCCCAGGTTGTTAATGAAAAACTGTTTTTT,CASSSQVVNEKLFF
TRBJ1-4,-,TRBV7-2,-,TGTGCCAGCAGCCCGTTAGCTAATGAAAAACTGTTTTTT,CASSPLANEKLFF
TRBJ1-5,-,TRBV28,once,TGTGCCAGCAGTTTATTGGCAGGGAATAGTCAGCCCCAGCATTTT,CASSLLAGNSQPQHF
TRBJ1-1,-,TRBV7-9,few,TGTGCCAGCAGAGAAGACAGTCTTTATGCTGAAGCTTTCTTT,CASREDSLYAEAFF
TRBJ2-2,-,TRBV27,-,TGTGCCAGCAGTCCGGTGGAAGGATCAAGAACGAGGGGGGAGCTGTTTTTT,CASSPVEGSRTRGELFF
TRBJ2-2,TRBD2,TRBV30,-,TGTGCCTGGCTGCTACCGGGACACCTTAGCGGGAGGGCCCCCACCGGGGAGCTGTTTTTT,CAWLLPGHLSGRAPTGELFF
TRBJ1-3,TRBD1,TRBV29-1,-,TGCAGCGTTAAACAGGGGGACTCTGGAAACACCATATATTTT,CSVKQGDSGNTIYF
TRBJ1-2,-,TRBV7-2,-,TGTGCCAGCAGCTTCAGGGCAGGGGACGAAGCTGTCTATGGCTACACCTTC,CASSFRAGDEAVYGYTF
TRBJ1-4,-,TRBV19,-,TGTGCCAGTAGTAGTGGGGGGAATGAAAAACTGTTTTTT,CASSSGGNEKLFF
TRBJ1-1,-,TRBV27,-,TGTGCCAGCAGTTTCCGGCCGGGAGCGAACACTGAAGCTTTCTTT,CASSFRPGANTEAFF
TRBJ2-3,-,TRBV12-5,-,TGTGCTAGTGCGGGGGGCATAGTTAGCACAGATACGCAGTATTTT,CASAGGIVSTDTQYF
TRBJ1-2,TRBD1,TRBV28,once,TGTGCCAGCTCCGACCGACAGGGGATTTGGATGGGCTACACCTTC,CASSDRQGIWMGYTF
TRBJ1-1,TRBD1,TRBV29-1,-,TGCAGCGTTGAAGGACAGGGCCTTTCCACTGAAGCTTTCTTT,CSVEGQGLSTEAFF
TRBJ1-1,TRBD1,TRBV30,-,TGTGCCTGGAGTCTCCGCGGACAGGGCAACACTGAAGCTTTCTTT,CAWSLRGQGNTEAFF
TRBJ2-7,-,TRBV2,-,TGTGCCACCTATAGCGGATACGAGCAGTACTTC,CATYSGYEQYF
TRBJ2-7,-,TRBV7-8,-,TGTGCCAGCAGCCGGGCGGGAAGCGCGCGGACGTTATTCTACGAGCAGTACTTC,CASSRAGSARTLFYEQYF
TRBJ2-1,TRBD2,TRBV5-1,-,TGCGCCAGCAGCTCATCAACCGTAGCGGGAGGCTACAATGAGCAGTTCTTC,CASSSSTVAGGYNEQFF
TRBJ1-6,-,TRBV28,-,TGTGCCAGCAGCCCTCACCGGACAGCGCCTACCGATAATTCACCCCTCCACTTT,CASSPHRTAPTDNSPLHF
TRBJ2-1,TRBD2,TRBV5-1,once,TGCGCCAGCAGCCAAGGACTAGTTTCCTCCTACAATGAGCAGTTCTTC,CASSQGLVSSYNEQFF
TRBJ2-7,TRBD1,TRBV11-2,-,TGTGCCAGCAGCTTACCCTCCAGGGGGTGGTCCTACGAGCAGTACTTC,CASSLPSRGWSYEQYF
TRBJ1-6,TRBD1,TRBV19,few,TGTGCCAGTAGCAATACAGGGGGTGGTTCACCCCTCCACTTT,CASSNTGGGSPLHF
TRBJ1-4,TRBD1,TRBV20-1,few,TGCAGTGCTTTACAGGGGGGAAAACTGTTTTTT,CSALQGGKLFF
TRBJ2-7,-,TRBV6-2/TRBV6-3,-,TGTGCCAGCAGTTACCCCAACAGGTACGAGCAGTACTTC,CASSYPNRYEQYF
TRBJ2-3,TRBD1,TRBV25-1,-,TGTGCCAGCAGTCCTAGGGGACAGCCGTCAGATACGCAGTATTTT,CASSPRGQPSDTQYF
TRBJ1-5,-,TRBV28,-,TGTGCCAGCAGTCTCCCCCTGGGCGCAAATCAGCCCCAGCATTTT,CASSLPLGANQPQHF
TRBJ1-6,-,TRBV14,-,TGTGCCAGCAGCCAGAGTCAGGCGAGAACTTCACCCCTCCACTTT,CASSQSQARTSPLHF
TRBJ1-4,TRBD1,TRBV29-1,few,TGCAGCGTAGGACAGGCTGCAACTAATGAAAAACTGTTTTTT,CSVGQAATNEKLFF
TRBJ2-2,TRBD1,TRBV24-1,-,TGTGCCACCAGTGATACAGGGGGCGTATACACCGGGGAGCTGTTTTTT,CATSDTGGVYTGELFF
TRBJ2-7,-,TRBV20-1,-,TGCAGTGCGAGTCCTCTTTACTCCCCCTACGAGCAGTACTTC,CSASPLYSPYEQYF
TRBJ1-1,-,TRBV19,few,TGTGCCAGTAGTACGGTTTACCAATGGGGCAAGATGAACACTGAAGCTTTCTTT,CASSTVYQWGKMNTEAFF
TRBJ1-2,-,TRBV28,-,TGTGCCAGCAGTGTCCTTAATGGCTACACCTTC,CASSVLNGYTF
TRBJ1-3,-,TRBV4-2,-,TGTGCCAGCAGCCAAGATCTCAGGGTCTCTGGAAACACCATATATTTT,CASSQDLRVSGNTIYF
TRBJ2-5,TRBD2,TRBV7-2,-,TGTGCCAGCAGCTTACTGGGCGGGGGAATCCAAGAGACCCAGTACTTC,CASSLLGGGIQETQYF
TRBJ1-5,-,TRBV27,-,TGTGCCAGCAGCCTCCCGGGGGGGGCGATTCAGCCCCAGCATTTT,CASSLPGGAIQPQHF
TRBJ2-3,-,TRBV14,once,TGTGCCAGCAGCCAAGAATTATGGAGTACGCAGTATTTT,CASSQELWSTQYF
TRBJ1-4,TRBD1,TRBV7-6,-,TGTGCCAGCAGCGTCTCGGACAGGGGAGTGACACCCGAAAATGAAAAACTGTTTTTT,CASSVSDRGVTPENEKLFF
TRBJ2-5,-,TRBV5-6,-,TGTGCCAGCAGCTTGTATGTAGTTCTTGGCTTAAGCGGTGAGACCCAGTACTTC,CASSLYVVLGLSGETQYF
TRBJ2-3,-,TRBV11-3,-,TGTGCCAGCAGCGCTACTGCCAACACAGATACGCAGTATTTT,CASSATANTDTQYF
TRBJ2-2,TRBD1,TRBV30,-,TGTGCCTGGAGTACTGGGACAGGGGGAGGGGAGCTGTTTTTT,CAWSTGTGGGELFF
TRBJ1-3,-,TRBV11-3,-,TGTGCCAGCAGCCAGTACTCTGGAAACACCATATATTTT,CASSQYSGNTIYF
TRBJ1-2,-,TRBV3-1/TRBV3-2,-,TGTGCCAGCAGCCTAAGCGGACAGCCAAGCTATGGCTACACCTTC,CASSLSGQPSYGYTF
TRBJ1-2,-,TRBV30,-,TGTGCCTGGAGTGTACGTCGAGGCGGCGGCTACACCTTC,CAWSVRRGGGYTF
TRBJ2-7,-,TRBV9,-,TGTGCCAGCAGCGCATTGGGCGGGATCACCAACGAGCAGTACTTC,CASSALGGITNEQYF
TRBJ1-4,-,TRBV28,-,TGTGCCAGCAGTCCCACAGGGCGGCTAACGGAAAAACTGTTTTTT,CASSPTGRLTEKLFF
TRBJ1-1,TRBD1,TRBV4-2,many,TGTGCCAGCAGCCACGGACAGGCGAACACTGAAGCTTTCTTT,CASSHGQANTEAFF
TRBJ1-2,-,TRBV7-2,-,TGTGCCAGCAGCTCCGGGCGGGGGTCCCTCTATGGCTACACCTTC,CASSSGRGSLYGYTF
TRBJ2-7,-,TRBV7-9,-,TGTGCCAGCAGCCGCAGGACGGGGACGGGACTCGAGCAGTACTTC,CASSRRTGTGLEQYF
TRBJ1-6,-,TRBV6-2/TRBV6-3,-,TGTGCCAGCAGTTACCAGGGGCTAAATTCACCCCTCCACTTT,CASSYQGLNSPLHF
TRBJ2-1,TRBD2,TRBV19,few,TGTGCCAGTAGGGGGACTAGCGGGCTTTACAATGAGCAGTTCTTC,CASRGTSGLYNEQFF
TRBJ1-2,-,TRBV10-3,-,TGTGCCATCAGTGAGCAGCAGGGTGGGGAAGGCTACACCTTC,CAISEQQGGEGYTF
TRBJ2-2,-,TRBV11-2,-,TGTGCCAGCAGGTTTACCGTGAGCGCGAACACCGGGGAGCTGTTTTTT,CASRFTVSANTGELFF
TRBJ2-2,TRBD2,TRBV4-3,-,TGCGCCAGCAGCCCTCGACCAGCGGGGGGGCCTGGCACCGGGGAGCTGTTTTTT,CASSPRPAGGPGTGELFF
TRBJ2-1,-,TRBV2,-,TGTGCCAGCAGTGAATGGGACTCCAATAATGAGCAGTTCTTC,CASSEWDSNNEQFF
TRBJ1-1,TRBD1,TRBV14,-,TGTGCCAGCAGCCAATGGGACAGGGCTAACACTGAAGCTTTCTTT,CASSQWDRANTEAFF